This T cell receptor beta chain was sequenced for a study of cytomegalovirus exposure and HLA in healthy donors. The trim removed 6 bases at V and 2 bases at J, leaving 2 bases unmatched. CDR1 SGHTA and CDR2 FQGNSA come from the germline V gene. The CDR3 has 14 residues. Vbeta (60) and Jbeta (13) primers were used in the PCR. Repertoires were generated with immunoSEQ multiplex PCR, while TCRdb's copy carries only in-frame clones and drops some. The sample holds about 170,000 clones; around 68% are singletons and the top ten take over 2.5%. The clonotype originates from a middle-aged man in good health and CMV-seronegative. The sequencing input was PBMCs. The chain uses TRBV7-2 and TRBJ1-5, with TRBD1 matching over 9 bases. The CDR3 here is CASRQGAGNQPQHF. The CDR3 nucleotides are TGTGCCAGCAGACAGGGGGCAGGCAATCAGCCCCAGCATTTT.